Below, 21 T cell receptor beta chains from the same sample are listed, as sequenced in a study of vaccination and CD4 T cells after COVID-19. Noted treatment: approximately nine-day PBMC culture with coronavirus spike peptide pools or control peptides (ViraFEST assay). The unexposed donor gave CD4+ T cells before the COVID-19 pandemic (2011-2018). These receptors' targets are unknown. Sequenced with the Oncomine TCR Beta short-read assay was DNA taken from cultured CD4+ T cells. TCRdb reprocessed the PCR reads with MiXCR, giving one entry per CDR3 protein. The profile shows 8,500 to 10,000 distinct CDR3 sequences, around 59% of them singletons. The sequenced sample consisted of CD4+ T cells from blood, cultured in vitro. These TCRs come from a human donor in good health.

This clonotype showed up just a few times. This chain links TRBV5-1 with TRBJ1-2, with a possible D match to TRBD1 (6 bases). Germline V gene sequence: CDR1 SGHRS, CDR2 YFSETQ. Trimming shortened V by 6 bases and J by 6 bases, and 18 bases separated the two germline ends. There are 14 residues in the CDR3. CDR3 DNA: TGCGCCAGCAATCTAAGGGGACAAGCGGATGGCTACACCTTC. It codes for CASNLRGQADGYTF. Looking up the rest from reference TRBV5-1 and TRBJ1-2 gives the full variable domain: KAGVTQTPRYLIKTRGQQVTLSCSPISGHRSVSWYQQTPGQGLQFLFEYFSETQRNKGNFPGRFSGRQFSNSRSEMNVSTLELGDSALYLCASNLRGQADGYTFGSGTRLTVV.

V and J are TRBV2 and TRBJ1-4; D is ambiguous. Trimming left V 4 bases short and J 5 bases short, with 11 bases between. This CDR3 region has 14 residues. Per the germline V gene, CDR1 is SNHLY and CDR2 is FYNNEI. CDR3 coding DNA: TGTGCCAGCAGTGTATGGTTTGGGAATGAAAAACTGTTTTTT. As protein: CASSVWFGNEKLFF.

This clonotype was recorded a few times. This rearrangement joins TRBV28 to TRBJ1-1; D remains ambiguous. The germline V gene encodes CDR1 MDHEN and CDR2 SYDVKM. The CDR3 runs to 16 residues. V was trimmed by 6 bases and J by 10 bases, leaving 27 bases between them. DNA for the CDR3: TGTGCCAGCAGCCCACACTCAGGTATCCCGTCCGTAGGAGCTTTCTTT. As protein: CASSPHSGIPSVGAFF.

CDR3: CARTTRVRNTEAFF. CDR3 DNA sequence: TGCGCCAGGACGACCAGGGTTAGGAACACTGAAGCTTTCTTT. The chain recombines TRBV23-1 with TRBJ1-1; a possible D gene is TRBD1 (5 bases). TRBV23-1 is filed as an ORF, its function uncertain. The germline V and J ends were trimmed by 9 bases and 1 base, with 15 bases remaining between them. The CDR3 covers 14 residues.

This clonotype showed up just once. The chain has TRBV20-1 and TRBJ1-3; D is perhaps TRBD1 (5 bases). Germline CDR1 DFQATT, CDR2 SNEGSKA (reference sequence). V lost 4 bases and J 8 bases, leaving 12 bases between the germline ends. This CDR3 comprises 12 residues. The CDR3 is CSATSGGDTIYF. The CDR3, as DNA: TGCAGTGCTACTTCTGGGGGAGACACCATATATTTT.

In this sample, this clonotype is large (0.1 to 1%). The V call is TRBV27, the J call TRBJ1-6; weak D call: TRBD1 (5 bases). Germline V gene sequence: CDR1 MNHEY, CDR2 SMNVEV (reference sequence). This CDR3 has 18 amino acids. Trimming removed 6 bases at V and 0 bases at J, with 18 bases between. DNA of the CDR3: TGTGCCAGCAGACCCACGCGGGACGAGAGCTCCTATAATTCACCCCTCCACTTT. This codes for CASRPTRDESSYNSPLHF.

The chain couples TRBV19 to TRBJ2-2; no reliable D call. Trimming left V 3 bases short and J 1 base short, with 9 bases between. The CDR3 length is 15 residues. Germline V gives CDR1 LNHDA, CDR2 SQIVND (reference sequence). CDR3 loop: CASSMSHRNTGELFF. DNA for the CDR3: TGTGCCAGTAGTATGTCCCACAGGAACACCGGGGAGCTGTTTTTT.

There are a few counts of this clonotype. The J gene is TRBJ2-5, the V gene TRBV6-4; 7 bases fit TRBD2. Germline V CDR1 and CDR2: MRHNA, SNTAGT. The CDR3 contains 14 residues. The V gene end was trimmed by 4 bases and the J gene end by 4 bases; junction bases not matched to a gene: 6. The CDR3 nucleotides read TGTGCCAGCAGTGGCACGGCGGGAGCAGAGACCCAGTACTTC. Protein sequence: CASSGTAGAETQYF.

The chain recombines TRBV25-1 with TRBJ2-1; D is perhaps TRBD2 (6 bases). Germline V lookup: CDR1 MGHDK, CDR2 SYGVNS. The CDR3 extends over 15 amino acids. V was shortened by 3 bases and J by 5 bases, with 14 bases between the two germline ends. CDR3 bases: TGTGCCAGCAGTGATCTTAGCGGTGTTGACAATGAGCAGTTCTTC. Translation: CASSDLSGVDNEQFF.

The J gene is TRBJ2-1, the V gene TRBV27; a weak D match, TRBD2 (6 bases). The CDR3 consists of 17 residues. V lost 3 bases, J lost 0 bases, and 15 bases lay in between. Germline CDR1 MNHEY, CDR2 SMNVEV (reference sequence). The CDR3 DNA is TGTGCCAGCAGTTTGGGGTTGCGCGGGACCTCCTACAATGAGCAGTTCTTC. Translation: CASSLGLRGTSYNEQFF.

The rearrangement links TRBV4-3 to TRBJ1-2, with 8 bases fitting TRBD1. Germline V gene lookup returns CDR1 LGHNA and CDR2 YSLEER. This CDR3 contains 15 residues. The J segment lost 4 bases and the V segment lost 1 base, leaving 5 bases of the junction unmatched. The CDR3 sequence: CASSQASGGTYGYTF. CDR3 nucleotide sequence: TGCGCCAGCAGCCAAGCTTCAGGGGGCACCTATGGCTACACCTTC.

V is TRBV7-7 and J is TRBJ2-5, with 9 positions matching TRBD1. Germline CDR1 is SSHAT and CDR2 is FNYEAQ (reference sequence). This CDR3 contains 15 residues. Unmatched junction bases numbered 5, after V lost 5 bases and J lost 1 base. CDR3 DNA sequence: TGTGCCAGCAGCCCGTCGACAGGGGGCCAAGAGACCCAGTACTTC. Encoded protein: CASSPSTGGQETQYF.

This sequence joins TRBV6-4 and TRBJ1-2, with unresolved D. Germline V gives CDR1 MRHNA, CDR2 SNTAGT. The V end lost 9 bases, the J end lost 8 bases, and 16 bases lay between the germline ends. This CDR3 is 12 amino acids long. The CDR3 region has the DNA TGTGCCAGTTATTCCCGAAATGACGGCTACACCTTC. Translated: CASYSRNDGYTF.

The chain has TRBV15 and TRBJ1-5, with 7 bases matching TRBD1. V dropped 5 bases and J dropped 0; count of bases not matched to a gene: 4. The CDR3 has 15 amino acids. CDR1 and CDR2 (germline): LNHNV, YYDKDF (reference sequence). This CDR3 reads CATSPTGTSNQPQHF. Written as DNA, the CDR3 is TGTGCCACCAGCCCGACAGGGACTAGCAATCAGCCCCAGCATTTT.

The V gene is TRBV29-1, the J gene TRBJ2-4, with TRBD1 identical over 9 bases. V lost 8 bases to trimming and J lost 11 bases; unmatched junction nucleotides: 10. Germline lookup yields CDR1 SQVTM and CDR2 ANQGSEA. The CDR3 totals 12 residues. The CDR3 region is CSTRTGDGVQYF. CDR3 bases: TGCAGCACCCGGACAGGGGATGGCGTTCAGTACTTC.

CDR3 nucleotides: TGTGCCAGCAGTGTTACCCCCAATCAGCCCCAGCATTTT. This sequence encodes CASSVTPNQPQHF. The rearrangement joins TRBV6-4 to TRBJ1-5; no clear D gene. The CDR3 covers 13 residues. The V and J ends lost 4 bases and 3 bases respectively, with 7 bases between them. Germline CDR1 and CDR2: MRHNA and SNTAGT.

This chain uses TRBV6-5 with TRBJ2-2; TRBD2 agrees at 13 bases. This CDR3 is 22 amino acids long. The germline gives CDR1 MNHEY, CDR2 SVGAGI. Losses at the gene ends were 0 bases for V and 7 bases for J; bases not matched to a gene: 20. CDR3 sequence: CASSYSATAVGLAGWLDGELFF. DNA for the CDR3: TGTGCCAGCAGTTACTCCGCTACGGCCGTGGGACTAGCGGGATGGTTGGACGGGGAGCTGTTTTTT.

This sequence joins TRBV6-1 and TRBJ1-2; 9 positions match TRBD1. The CDR3 covers 13 residues. Losses at the gene ends were 6 bases for V and 5 bases for J; bases not matched to a gene: 4. Per the germline V gene, CDR1 is MNHNS and CDR2 is SASEGT. CDR3 nucleotide sequence: TGTGCCAGCAGGGCGACAGGGGGGTATGGCTACACCTTC. Protein: CASRATGGYGYTF.

The chain employs TRBV5-1 and TRBJ2-4; the match to TRBD2 covers 10 bases. Germline lookup yields CDR1 SGHRS and CDR2 YFSETQ. The CDR3 loop spans 16 amino acids. V gave up 2 bases and J gave up 10 bases; unmatched junction bases: 12. CDR3 nucleotides: TGCGCCAGCAGCTTTTCCTCCAGCGGGGGGGATCGGATTCAGTACTTC. Residues: CASSFSSSGGDRIQYF.

This clonotype was observed a single time. V usage is TRBV19 and J usage is TRBJ2-3; D unresolved. V was cut by 4 bases and J by 7 bases, with 6 bases left in between. Germline V CDR1 and CDR2: LNHDA, SQIVND (reference sequence). The CDR3 spans 11 residues. The CDR3 nucleotides are TGTGCCAGTAGTAACTATAATACGCAGTATTTT. It is translated as CASSNYNTQYF.

The CDR3 sequence is CASSTTTGVNAFF. CDR3 nucleotides: TGTGCCAGCAGTACTACGACAGGGGTGAACGCTTTCTTT. The gene calls are TRBV27 and TRBJ1-1; 8 nucleotides line up with TRBD1. CDR1 and CDR2 from the germline V gene are MNHEY and SMNVEV (reference sequence). Trimming at V came to 5 bases and at J to 11 bases, leaving 10 bases not matched to a gene. This CDR3 contains 13 residues.